This T cell receptor (beta chain) was captured in a study of memory CD4+ T cells and cytomegalovirus serostatus. Findings and limits, study-wide: Repertoires predicted CMV serostatus with median bootstrapped AUC of 0.95.

The data were produced by immunoSEQ multiplex PCR, yet TCRdb's version contains in-frame clones alone and is incomplete. The sample records about 25,000 clones, around 72% being singletons. Single viable CD3+CD4+CD8-CD45RO+ cells were sorted as the memory CD4+ T cells. Donors' CMV status reflects serum IgG against pp150, pp28, p38, p52. Points on this clone: Antigen specificity is unknown.

Per the germline V gene, CDR1 is SGHTA and CDR2 is FQGNSA. Trimming removed 3 bases at V and 4 bases at J, with 9 bases between. This CDR3 spans 13 amino acids. The chain joins TRBV7-2 to TRBJ1-2, with D unresolved. The source is an adult in good health and CMV-seronegative. Sequenced sample: memory CD4+ T cells from blood. The CDR3 nucleotides are TGTGCCAGCAGCTTCGGGGTTAGCTATGGCTACACCTTC. It specifies CASSFGVSYGYTF. Full variable domain (missing parts from reference TRBV7-2 and TRBJ1-2): GAGVSQSPSNKVTEKGKDVELRCDPISGHTALYWYRQSLGQGLEFLIYFQGNSAPDKSGLPSDRFSAERTGGSVSTLTIQRTQQEDSAVYLCASSFGVSYGYTFGSGTRLTVV.